The 22 T cell receptor beta chains reported below all come from one sample, sequenced in a study of T cell responses to AZD1222 COVID-19 vaccine. Sequenced by immunoSEQ multiplex PCR; TCRdb stores in-frame clones only, minus some. In the table there are around 140,000 clones, approximately 89% of which are singletons. This specimen was peripheral blood, taken 28 days after the second AZD1222 dose. The receptors derive from an adult who received the AZD1222 COVID-19 vaccine.

The J gene is TRBJ1-6, the V gene TRBV7-2, with 8 bases that match TRBD1. V dropped 6 bases and J dropped 10; count of bases not matched to a gene: 8. Looked up from germline, CDR1 is SGHTA and CDR2 is FQGNSA. This CDR3 spans 14 amino acids. The CDR3 sequence: CASRRDRGPSPLHF. The CDR3 nucleotides read TGTGCCAGCAGGCGAGACAGGGGACCATCACCCCTCCACTTT.

The chain couples TRBV11-2 to TRBJ1-2, with D hard to call. This CDR3 is 15 amino acids long. Trimming shortened V by 4 bases and J by 0 bases, and 12 bases separated the two germline ends. Germline CDR1 SGHAT, CDR2 FQNNGV. The DNA of the CDR3 is TGTGCCAGCAGCTCCCAAATTGAAGCTAACTATGGCTACACCTTC. This gives the protein CASSSQIEANYGYTF.

This sequence joins TRBV30 and TRBJ2-3, with D possibly TRBD2 on 5 matching bases. The CDR3 length is 20 residues. Germline CDR1 is GTSNPN and CDR2 is SVGIG (reference sequence). With 0 bases removed from V and 4 bases from J, the gap between germline ends came to 29 bases. The CDR3 here is CAWSVRHLLGERPSADTQYF. CDR3 DNA: TGTGCCTGGAGTGTACGCCACCTACTGGGAGAGCGGCCATCCGCAGATACGCAGTATTTT.

V usage is TRBV11-2 and J usage is TRBJ1-2, with 7 bases that match TRBD1. Germline CDR1 reads SGHAT; CDR2 reads FQNNGV. The V and J ends lost 5 bases and 2 bases, in that order; junction bases with no gene match: 5. The CDR3 is made up of 14 amino acids. The CDR3 here is CASSPDRVNYGYTF. The CDR3 nucleotides read TGTGCCAGCAGCCCCGACAGGGTGAACTATGGCTACACCTTC.

The V call is TRBV27, the J call TRBJ1-1, with D possibly being TRBD1 (6 bases). The germline CDR1 and CDR2 sequences are MNHEY and SMNVEV (reference sequence). Deletions cut 0 bases from V and 2 bases from J, with 13 bases between. The CDR3 is 16 amino acids. The CDR3 reads CASSLSWTDFNTEAFF. In DNA form, the CDR3 reads TGTGCCAGCAGTTTATCTTGGACAGATTTTAACACTGAAGCTTTCTTT.

This sequence joins TRBV30 and TRBJ1-5, with 7 nucleotides matching TRBD1. Germline lookup yields CDR1 GTSNPN and CDR2 SVGIG (reference sequence). The CDR3 contains 16 residues. The V and J ends lost 2 bases and 0 bases, in that order; junction bases with no gene match: 7. The CDR3 nucleotides are TGTGCCTGGAGTTCAGGACAGGATTATAGCAATCAGCCCCAGCATTTT. This translates into CAWSSGQDYSNQPQHF.

The chain links TRBV2 to TRBJ2-3, with 10 bases aligning to TRBD1. Germline V gene sequence: CDR1 SNHLY, CDR2 FYNNEI. The CDR3 totals 14 residues. Unmatched junction bases numbered 5, after V lost 8 bases and J lost 3 bases. CDR3 nucleotide sequence: TGTGCCAGCGCCGGGACAGGGGAAACAGATACGCAGTATTTT. Its translation: CASAGTGETDTQYF.

The rearrangement links TRBV30 to TRBJ2-7; D gene ambiguous. Germline V gives CDR1 GTSNPN, CDR2 SVGIG (reference sequence). The CDR3 has 13 amino acids. Trimming took 4 bases from V and 0 from J, leaving 10 bases between them. The CDR3 is CAWIPMNSYEQYF. The CDR3 nucleotides are TGTGCCTGGATTCCCATGAACTCCTACGAGCAGTACTTC.

This chain links TRBV27 with TRBJ1-2; 8 bases match TRBD1. The length of the CDR3 is 17 residues. After removal of 3 bases from V and 2 bases from J, the junction contained 11 bases not matched to a gene. CDR1 and CDR2 (germline): MNHEY, SMNVEV (reference sequence). This CDR3 reads CASSFLVRQGANYGYTF. CDR3 DNA: TGTGCCAGCAGTTTTCTAGTTCGGCAGGGGGCGAACTATGGCTACACCTTC.

The chain uses TRBV4-3 and TRBJ2-1, with 14 bases aligning to TRBD2. Germline trimming cut 0 bases from V and 3 bases from J; bases unmatched to any gene: 13. This CDR3 contains 21 residues. Per germline, CDR1 LGHNA and CDR2 YSLEER. CDR3 sequence: CASSQDLGLAGGGGFYNEQFF. The CDR3, as DNA: TGCGCCAGCAGCCAAGATCTAGGACTAGCGGGAGGAGGGGGGTTCTACAATGAGCAGTTCTTC.

The chain combines TRBV24-1 with TRBJ2-7, with no clear D. Looked up from germline, CDR1 is KGHDR and CDR2 is SFDVKD. The CDR3 totals 14 residues. V was cut by 3 bases and J by 3 bases, with 11 bases left in between. The CDR3: CATSDRSSGYEQYF. The CDR3 coding sequence is TGTGCCACCAGTGATCGGTCCTCGGGCTACGAGCAGTACTTC.

The chain couples TRBV10-3 to TRBJ1-1, with 11 positions matching TRBD1. From germline, CDR1 is ENHRY and CDR2 SYGVKD. This CDR3 is built from 15 residues. Trimming cost V 7 bases and J 5 bases; bases outside gene matches: 9. CDR3 amino acids: CAINNPGQGGTEAFF. The CDR3 nucleotides read TGTGCCATCAACAACCCGGGACAGGGGGGGACTGAAGCTTTCTTT.

The chain employs TRBV2 and TRBJ2-7; no reliable D call. The germline V gene has CDR1 SNHLY and CDR2 FYNNEI. CDR3 length: 14 residues. Between the trimmed V and J ends, which lost 0 bases and 2 bases, there was a span of 8 bases. CDR3 protein: CASSEATDPYEQYF. The CDR3 DNA follows: TGTGCCAGCAGTGAAGCGACTGATCCCTACGAGCAGTACTTC.

The chain links TRBV6-4 to TRBJ2-1, with 8 nucleotides matching TRBD2. CDR1 and CDR2 from the germline V gene are MRHNA and SNTAGT. The CDR3 has 16 residues. J was trimmed by 6 bases and V by 2 bases; bases with no gene match: 9. This CDR3 reads CASSDTDIGTSNEQFF. In DNA, the CDR3 is TGTGCCAGCAGTGACACCGATATAGGGACTAGCAATGAGCAGTTCTTC.

The V gene is TRBV6-1, the J gene TRBJ1-1; D unclear. Between the trimmed V and J ends, which lost 3 bases and 4 bases, there was a span of 15 bases. Germline CDR1 and CDR2: MNHNS and SASEGT. This CDR3 has 15 residues. The CDR3 protein is CASSEASGTITEAFF. CDR3 DNA: TGTGCCAGCAGTGAGGCGTCGGGAACCATCACTGAAGCTTTCTTT.

The chain joins TRBV7-3 to TRBJ1-1; unclear D gene. The V end was cut by 3 bases, the J end by 4 bases, with 9 bases between. Germline V gene lookup returns CDR1 SGHTA and CDR2 FQGTGA. This CDR3 is 13 amino acids long. The CDR3 region has the DNA TGTGCCAGCAGCTTGGGTTTTAGCACTGAAGCTTTCTTT. Its translation is CASSLGFSTEAFF.

The chain carries TRBV10-2 and TRBJ2-1; TRBD1 matches at 8 bases. CDR3 length equals 16 residues. Germline V gene sequence: CDR1 WSHSY, CDR2 SAAADI. The trim removed 6 bases at V and 0 bases at J, leaving 7 bases unmatched. The CDR3 nucleotides are TGCGCCAGCAGGAGCGACAGGGGCCCCTCCTACAATGAGCAGTTCTTC. It translates to CASRSDRGPSYNEQFF.

The chain joins TRBV12-5 to TRBJ1-2, with a possible D match to TRBD1 (6 bases). Germline CDR1 reads LGHNT; CDR2 reads FRNRAP. Trimming took 2 bases from V and 7 from J, leaving 11 bases between them. The CDR3 spans 13 residues. CDR3 nucleotides: TGTGCTAGTGGTTTGTCTTCAGGGGCTGGCTACACCTTC. Protein: CASGLSSGAGYTF.

The rearrangement uses TRBV7-9 and TRBJ1-4; unclear D gene. Trimming cost V 1 base and J 7 bases, with 13 bases left between them. Germline values: CDR1 SEHNR, CDR2 FQNEAQ (reference sequence). The CDR3 is made up of 15 amino acids. As DNA, the CDR3 is TGTGCCAGCAGCTTAGGAGAGGGTTCGGGTGAAAAACTGTTTTTT. It specifies CASSLGEGSGEKLFF. The variable domain in full, completed from reference TRBV7-9 and TRBJ1-4, reads DTGVSQNPRHKITKRGQNVTFRCDPISEHNRLYWYRQTLGQGPEFLTYFQNEAQLEKSRLLSDRFSAERPKGSFSTLEIQRTEQGDSAMYLCASSLGEGSGEKLFFGSGTQLSVL.

CDR3 sequence: CASSSLGGTYSNQPQHF. The CDR3 DNA reads as TGTGCCAGCAGTTCCCTTGGCGGCACATATAGCAATCAGCCCCAGCATTTT. This sequence joins TRBV6-2 or TRBV6-3 and TRBJ1-5; D not certain. The CDR3 spans 17 residues. V was shortened by 4 bases and J by 0 bases, with 16 bases between the two germline ends. Germline V gene sequence: CDR1 MNHEY, CDR2 SVGEGT.

This chain connects TRBV4-3 to TRBJ1-5; D is undetermined. CDR1 and CDR2 (germline): LGHNA, YSLEER. Deletions cut 0 bases from V and 4 bases from J, with 10 bases between. The CDR3 length is 15 residues. CDR3 sequence (DNA): TGCGCCAGCAGCCAAGATGAGCGGGCTAATCAGCCCCAGCATTTT. This translates into CASSQDERANQPQHF.

CDR3 protein: CATVGQGGTEAFF. The CDR3 nucleotides are TGTGCCACCGTGGGACAGGGGGGCACTGAAGCTTTCTTT. V is TRBV10-3 and J is TRBJ1-1; 11 bases are shared with TRBD1. The CDR3 loop spans 13 amino acids. Trimming removed 10 bases from V and 4 bases from J; junction bases left unmatched: 5. Germline V lookup: CDR1 ENHRY, CDR2 SYGVKD.